This T cell receptor beta chain derives from a study of cytomegalovirus exposure and HLA in healthy donors. The PCR was carried out with 60 Vbeta primers and 13 Jbeta primers. Clones were sequenced by immunoSEQ multiplex PCR, and TCRdb holds only the in-frame ones, with some missing. Counted here are roughly 130,000 clones, just over 65% occurring once; the ten biggest clones make up around 6%. Trimming stripped 3 bases from V and 4 bases from J, with 24 bases between. The CDR3 runs 18 residues. Germline assignment: CDR1 MDHEN and CDR2 SYDVKM. About this clone itself: The antigen is undetermined.

General study points: Highly shared variants forming one cluster were likely a sequencing artifact. Cytomegalovirus-associated TCR beta chains were listed, numbering 150 to 200. Many donors carried some public TCRs, although rarity characterized most TCR sequences. In a later analysis, TCR association rates varied by HLA locus: DRB1 most, HLA-C fewest.

This clonotype was obtained from a woman aged 60 to 75 in good health and CMV-seronegative. The V and J genes are TRBV28 and TRBJ1-2; D is possibly TRBD1 (5 bases). The sequenced material came from PBMCs. The CDR3: CASSFPSVAGTPIYGYTF. DNA of the CDR3: TGTGCCAGCAGTTTCCCTTCCGTGGCCGGGACTCCAATCTATGGCTACACCTTC.